Shown below are 23 T cell receptor beta chains from a single sample sequenced in a study of T-cell memory formation after mild COVID-19. TCRdb fed the 5' RACE reads into MiXCR, producing one record per CDR3 protein. The sample includes hundreds of thousands of distinct CDR3 sequences, over 13% seen only once; the top ten take about 22%. Material for sequencing was PBMCs or a T cell subset sorted from them (not recorded which). The receptor set was obtained from a man aged 18 to 29 who had mild COVID-19 (a few samples of this study predate the infection). Cell type and time point are not known.

The chain recombines TRBV24-1 with TRBJ1-2; weak D call: TRBD1 (5 bases). The CDR3 extends over 11 amino acids. The germline CDR1 and CDR2 sequences are KGHDR and SFDVKD. V shed 4 bases and J shed 8 bases, with 7 bases lying between them. The DNA for the CDR3 is TGTGCCACCAGTGAGGGACGCGGCTACACCTTC. Residues: CATSEGRGYTF.

The chain employs TRBV7-9 and TRBJ2-5; D is perhaps TRBD2 (7 bases). The CDR3 covers 16 residues. Germline CDR1 and CDR2: SEHNR and FQNEAQ (reference sequence). Trimming took off 1 base at V and 3 bases at J, with 15 bases between the two ends. CDR3 loop: CASSLEGWEGEETQYF. CDR3 DNA: TGTGCCAGCAGCTTAGAGGGCTGGGAGGGGGAAGAGACCCAGTACTTC.

The chain is built from TRBV4-1 and TRBJ2-7; 8 nucleotides align to TRBD1. Unmatched junction bases numbered 12, after V lost 0 bases and J lost 5 bases. CDR1 is MGHRA, CDR2 YSYEKL, per germline. The CDR3 covers 17 residues. CDR3 in amino acids: CASSQDSSDRGVNEQYF. In DNA, the CDR3 is TGCGCCAGCAGCCAAGATTCGAGCGACAGGGGCGTCAACGAGCAGTACTTC.

The gene calls are TRBV4-1 and TRBJ2-5, with TRBD2 as a possible D gene (6 bases). CDR3 size: 15 residues. Germline assignment: CDR1 MGHRA and CDR2 YSYEKL. V lost 4 bases and J lost 4, with 16 bases in between. The CDR3 DNA is TGCGCCAGCAGCCTACAGATGGGGGGACCAGAGACCCAGTACTTC. Translation gives CASSLQMGGPETQYF.

The genes are TRBV29-1 and TRBJ1-5; TRBD1 agrees at 7 bases. The CDR3 is 12 amino acids. CDR1 is SQVTM and CDR2 is ANQGSEA in the germline V gene. Losses at the gene ends were 4 bases for V and 5 bases for J; bases not matched to a gene: 2. Here the CDR3 DNA reads TGCAGCGTTGGTGACAGGGATCAGCCCCAGCATTTT. It translates to CSVGDRDQPQHF.

This clonotype has only a few counts. The rearrangement joins TRBV2 to TRBJ2-2; no clear D gene. V was clipped by 4 bases and J by 1 base, with 10 bases between them. Germline V gene sequence: CDR1 SNHLY, CDR2 FYNNEI. The CDR3 contains 15 residues. The CDR3 reads CASSGGGLNTGELFF. CDR3 in DNA: TGTGCCAGCAGTGGCGGTGGATTGAACACCGGGGAGCTGTTTTTT.

The J gene is TRBJ2-3, the V gene TRBV4-2; D might be TRBD2 (6 bases). V was clipped by 5 bases and J by 0 bases, with 15 bases between them. Germline CDR1 LGHNA, CDR2 YNFKEQ. CDR3 length: 16 amino acids. This CDR3 reads CASSNIAVGSTDTQYF. CDR3 coding DNA: TGTGCCAGCAGCAATATAGCGGTGGGTAGCACAGATACGCAGTATTTT.

The CDR3 nucleotides are TGCGCCAGCAGCCAATACCGGGCCCCAGAAAAACTGTTTTTT. Protein product: CASSQYRAPEKLFF. The chain uses TRBV4-3 and TRBJ1-4, with no clear D. Between the trimmed V and J ends, which lost 2 bases and 8 bases, there was a span of 12 bases. CDR3 length: 14 residues. Germline V lookup: CDR1 LGHNA, CDR2 YSLEER.

This clonotype has only a few counts. The chain combines TRBV27 with TRBJ2-7, with 9 bases that match TRBD1. The CDR3 loop spans 16 amino acids. Losses at the gene ends were 6 bases for V and 1 base for J; bases not matched to a gene: 10. Germline V gene lookup returns CDR1 MNHEY and CDR2 SMNVEV (reference sequence). Here the CDR3 reads CASRSQGASRSYEQYV. Written as DNA, the CDR3 is TGTGCCAGCAGATCACAGGGGGCGAGTAGGTCCTACGAGCAGTACGTC.

The rearrangement uses TRBV7-6 and TRBJ1-1; D not certain. The CDR3 is made up of 12 amino acids. CDR1 is SGHVS, CDR2 FNYEAQ, per germline. In DNA, the CDR3 is TGTGCGAACCGGGATTTTCGGACTGAAGCTTTCTTT. This translates into CANRDFRTEAFF.

This clonotype showed up just a few times. CDR3 DNA: TGTGCCAGCAGTTCCCTGCAGACTCACTACGAGCAGTACGTC. Its protein is CASSSLQTHYEQYV. The chain joins TRBV6-2 or TRBV6-3 to TRBJ2-7; no definite D call. The germline V gene encodes CDR1 MNHEY and CDR2 SVGEGT. V dropped 4 bases and J dropped 3 bases, with 13 bases sitting between them. CDR3 length: 14 amino acids.

This rearrangement joins TRBV6-5 to TRBJ2-3, with D possibly TRBD2 on 5 matching bases. CDR3 length equals 16 residues. V dropped 2 bases and J dropped 6 bases, with 18 bases sitting between them. CDR1 and CDR2 from the germline V gene are MNHEY and SVGAGI. The CDR3 DNA reads TGTGCCAGCAGTTACCTTACTAGTTTTGCTTCGGATACGCAGTATTTT. Protein: CASSYLTSFASDTQYF.

This sequence joins TRBV4-2 and TRBJ1-2; D ambiguous. Germline V gene sequence: CDR1 LGHNA, CDR2 YNFKEQ. Trimming cost V 0 bases and J 6 bases, with 2 bases left between them. This CDR3 comprises 11 residues. CDR3 sequence (DNA): TGTGCCAGCAGCCAAGATGATGGCTACACCTTC. Protein sequence: CASSQDDGYTF.

This clonotype was observed a handful of times. The rearrangement joins TRBV11-2 to TRBJ2-1; no firm D call. V lost 4 bases and J lost 0, with 10 bases in between. In germline, CDR1 is SGHAT, CDR2 FQNNGV. This CDR3 is built from 15 residues. CDR3 in DNA: TGTGCCAGCAGCTCCGCCTTGAGCTCCTACAATGAGCAGTTCTTC. Translated, it gives CASSSALSSYNEQFF.

The rearrangement uses TRBV12-3 or TRBV12-4 and TRBJ2-2; D remains ambiguous. The CDR3 is made up of 15 amino acids. V was trimmed by 1 base and J by 1 base, leaving 7 bases between them. CDR3: CASSLGTENTGELFF. The CDR3 region has the DNA TGTGCCAGCAGTTTAGGGACGGAGAACACCGGGGAGCTGTTTTTT.

This clonotype was seen repeatedly, ten times or more. V gene TRBV12-3 or TRBV12-4 combines with J gene TRBJ1-1; D is uncertain. The CDR3 runs to 16 residues. Trimming removed 4 bases at V and 1 base at J, with 16 bases between. CDR3 residues: CASSSRGRGPNTEAFF. Written as DNA, the CDR3 is TGTGCCAGCAGTTCTCGAGGGCGAGGGCCGAACACTGAAGCTTTCTTT.

This clonotype was seen a handful of times. The V and J genes are TRBV12-3 or TRBV12-4 and TRBJ2-2, with D tentatively TRBD1 (6 bases). Trimming cost V 6 bases and J 6 bases, with 14 bases left between them. There are 14 residues in the CDR3. The CDR3 DNA sequence: TGTGCCAGCAGCCCCTCGTGGGGGCCCGGGGAGCTGTTTTTT. It specifies CASSPSWGPGELFF.

This clonotype was seen a handful of times. The CDR3 nucleotides are TGTGCCAGCAGTCCCGAGCTAGCGGGGGGGCAGTATTTT. Encoded protein: CASSPELAGGQYF. The chain links TRBV28 to TRBJ2-3; 11 nucleotides agree with TRBD2. Germline trimming cut 5 bases from V and 11 bases from J; bases unmatched to any gene: 6. Germline V CDR1 and CDR2: MDHEN, SYDVKM. CDR3 length equals 13 residues.

This chain links TRBV7-2 with TRBJ1-6; perhaps TRBD1 as D (6 bases). The CDR3 is made up of 14 amino acids. Germline V gene lookup returns CDR1 SGHTA and CDR2 FQGNSA. V lost 1 base and J lost 12, with 13 bases in between. The CDR3 coding sequence is TGTGCCAGCAGCTTAGAGGGACAAAAGGTACCCCTCCACTTT. Translating it yields CASSLEGQKVPLHF.

This clonotype was found a few times. This chain links TRBV5-6 with TRBJ2-7, with 10 bases aligning to TRBD1. CDR3 length: 14 residues. V trimming: 6 bases; J trimming: 7 bases; junction bases outside the gene matches: 10. CDR1 is SGHDT and CDR2 is YYEEEE in the germline V gene. CDR3 in amino acids: CASTRRQGAREQYV. The DNA for the CDR3 is TGTGCCAGCACCAGACGACAGGGGGCACGGGAGCAGTACGTC.

This clonotype was seen a handful of times. This CDR3 is CSNTLGPKRTGELFF. CDR3 sequence (DNA): TGCAGCAATACCCTAGGCCCAAAAAGGACCGGGGAGCTGTTTTTT. V usage is TRBV29-1 and J usage is TRBJ2-2; D gene unclear. The germline gives CDR1 SQVTM, CDR2 ANQGSEA. The germline V and J ends were trimmed by 8 bases and 5 bases, with 21 bases remaining between them. This CDR3 is built from 15 residues.

In this sample, this clonotype turned up many times. The V and J genes are TRBV7-2 and TRBJ1-2; unclear D gene. CDR1 and CDR2 (germline): SGHTA, FQGNSA. CDR3 length: 13 amino acids. V gave up 4 bases and J gave up 5 bases, with 11 bases separating them. DNA of the CDR3: TGTGCCAGCAGCTCCGCAGGCGGGTATGGCTACACCTTC. This gives the protein CASSSAGGYGYTF.

This clonotype came up many times. The J gene is TRBJ2-7, the V gene TRBV4-3; D not certain. The CDR3 is 15 residues long. V lost 4 bases and J 5 bases, leaving 18 bases between the germline ends. Germline V gene lookup returns CDR1 LGHNA and CDR2 YSLEER. In DNA form, the CDR3 reads TGCGCCAGCAGCCCCTCGGGCGCGGCGGAGAACGAGCAGTACTTC. Residues: CASSPSGAAENEQYF.